These 18 T cell receptor beta chains came from one sample sequenced in a study of identical twins (dated by TCRdb to about 2016). The protocol used for the library was 5' RACE. TCRdb lists the instrument as Illumina HiSeq 2000. TCRdb handled the public reads itself, with Q25 trimming in fastp and clone calling in MiXCR, and kept productive beta chains. Duplicate CDR3 protein sequences are folded into a single record with the most common DNA and genes. The sample table shows hundreds of thousands of distinct CDR3 sequences, and just under 9.5% are seen once. The biggest ten clones account for approximately 6.6% of the sample. This same sample was also taken into another study, of yellow fever vaccine responses in identical twins.

Material for sequencing was CD8+ T cells sorted from blood. These receptors were taken from a woman younger than 35 in good health.

This clonotype was picked up a small number of times. This chain joins TRBV12-3 or TRBV12-4 and TRBJ2-5, with unresolved D. CDR3 length: 13 residues. Trimming cost V 5 bases and J 5 bases, with 12 bases left between them. This CDR3 reads CASSPKEGETQYF. CDR3 sequence (DNA): TGTGCCAGCAGTCCCAAAGAAGGGGAGACCCAGTACTTC.

This chain uses TRBV28 with TRBJ2-7; a possible D gene is TRBD1 (6 bases). The CDR3 is 14 amino acids. V dropped 8 bases and J dropped 6 bases, with 20 bases sitting between them. The germline V gene encodes CDR1 MDHEN and CDR2 SYDVKM. CDR3: CASGWGQLSTEQYF. CDR3 coding DNA: TGTGCCAGCGGTTGGGGGCAGCTATCTACCGAGCAGTACTTC. Based on the CDR3 plus reference TRBV28 and TRBJ2-7, the full variable domain is DVKVTQSSRYLVKRTGEKVFLECVQDMDHENMFWYRQDPGLGLRLIYFSYDVKMKEKGDIPEGYSVSREKKERFSLILESASTNQTSMYLCASGWGQLSTEQYFGPGTRLTVT.

In this sample, this clonotype turned up a few times. This sequence joins TRBV10-3 and TRBJ2-7; D remains unclear. Germline-derived CDR1 and CDR2 are ENHRY and SYGVKD. The CDR3 is made up of 15 amino acids. Trimming removed 6 bases from V and 0 bases from J, with 15 bases in between. The DNA of the CDR3 is TGTGCCATCAGGGGGTCGGGTGGGAACTCCTACGAGCAGTACTTC. Protein sequence: CAIRGSGGNSYEQYF.

This clonotype was counted only a few times. The chain is built from TRBV6-1 and TRBJ2-1; 7 nucleotides agree with TRBD2. V shed 5 bases and J 2 bases; nucleotides not matched to a gene: 9. Germline V gives CDR1 MNHNS, CDR2 SASEGT. This CDR3 region has 16 residues. In DNA form, the CDR3 reads TGTGCCAGCAGTCAAGGCGGGAGCGGCCCCTACAATGAGCAGTTCTTC. This codes for CASSQGGSGPYNEQFF.

This clonotype was found many times. V and J are TRBV15 and TRBJ2-5; D not certain. The CDR3 has 13 residues. The V and J ends lost 1 base and 5 bases respectively, with 8 bases between them. Germline V gives CDR1 LNHNV, CDR2 YYDKDF (reference sequence). In DNA, the CDR3 is TGTGCCACCAGCAGAGTTAGTTTTGAGACCCAGTACTTC. This codes for CATSRVSFETQYF.

Only a few counts were recorded for this clonotype. The chain recombines TRBV20-1 with TRBJ1-5, with 12 bases identical to TRBD1. The CDR3 length is 15 residues. Germline-derived CDR1 and CDR2 are DFQATT and SNEGSKA (reference sequence). J lost 3 bases, V lost 3 bases, and 3 bases had no gene match. As DNA, the CDR3 is TGCAGTGCTAGGGGACAGGGGGCGGTCAATCAGCCCCAGCATTTT. Its translation is CSARGQGAVNQPQHF.

This clonotype was found a few times. V is TRBV4-2 and J is TRBJ2-1; D is uncertain. Germline V CDR1 and CDR2: LGHNA, YNFKEQ. This CDR3 is 12 amino acids long. The V and J ends lost 1 base and 10 bases respectively, with 8 bases between them. In nucleotides, the CDR3 is TGTGCCAGCAGCCAAGGGGTTGAGGAGCAGTTCTTC. This encodes CASSQGVEEQFF.

In this sample, this clonotype turned up many times. The V gene is TRBV7-9, the J gene TRBJ2-7; no definite D call. The germline V and J ends were trimmed by 0 bases and 3 bases, with 9 bases remaining between them. The germline V gene has CDR1 SEHNR and CDR2 FQNEAQ (reference sequence). The CDR3 length is 14 residues. In nucleotides, the CDR3 is TGTGCCAGCAGCTTAGCCCCGTCGGGCTACGAGCAGTACTTC. It is translated as CASSLAPSGYEQYF.

This clonotype appeared many times. The J gene is TRBJ2-4, the V gene TRBV18, with no clear D. Germline-derived CDR1 and CDR2 are KGHSH and LQKENI. The CDR3 has 15 residues. The germline V and J ends were trimmed by 2 bases and 0 bases, with 8 bases remaining between them. Here the CDR3 reads CASSPSQLAKNIQYF. CDR3 nucleotide sequence: TGTGCCAGCTCACCAAGCCAGTTAGCCAAAAACATTCAGTACTTC.

The chain links TRBV28 to TRBJ2-3; TRBD1 matches at 12 bases. Per the germline V gene, CDR1 is MDHEN and CDR2 is SYDVKM. Losses at the gene ends were 5 bases for V and 6 bases for J; bases not matched to a gene: 12. The CDR3 extends over 17 amino acids. CDR3 residues: CASSQPPGQGAGDTQYF. For the CDR3, the DNA is TGTGCCAGCAGTCAGCCCCCGGGACAGGGGGCGGGCGATACGCAGTATTTT.

At least ten counts were recorded for this clonotype. The chain carries TRBV9 and TRBJ2-2, with D possibly matching TRBD2 (6 bases). This CDR3 is 16 amino acids long. The V gene's germline CDR1 is SGDLS and CDR2 YYNGEE. The V gene lost 1 base and the J gene lost 0 bases, with 10 bases spanning the gap. CDR3 loop: CASSVLIAANTGELFF. DNA of the CDR3: TGTGCCAGCAGCGTATTAATAGCGGCGAACACCGGGGAGCTGTTTTTT.

This clonotype showed up many times. The V call is TRBV10-3, the J call TRBJ2-3; 11 bases are shared with TRBD2. There are 16 residues in the CDR3. The V gene end was trimmed by 6 bases and the J gene end by 2 bases; junction bases not matched to a gene: 7. CDR1 is ENHRY and CDR2 is SYGVKD in the germline V gene. In DNA form, the CDR3 reads TGTGCCATCAGAGCCGGGACTAGCGGAGTCACAGATACGCAGTATTTT. This sequence encodes CAIRAGTSGVTDTQYF.

This clonotype was detected only a few times. V usage is TRBV12-3 or TRBV12-4 and J usage is TRBJ2-2, with 7 bases fitting TRBD1. The V and J ends lost 7 bases and 2 bases, in that order; junction bases with no gene match: 19. This CDR3 region has 19 residues. CDR3 region: CASIQNSGRDSLNTGELFF. In DNA, the CDR3 is TGTGCCAGCATCCAAAACAGTGGCCGGGACAGCTTAAACACCGGGGAGCTGTTTTTT.

This clonotype occurred many times. CDR3 nucleotides: TGTGCCAGCGAAGGCGGGAGCTCCTACGAGCAGTACTTC. Translating it yields CASEGGSSYEQYF. V gene TRBV6-2 or TRBV6-3 combines with J gene TRBJ2-7; 7 nucleotides line up with TRBD2. Looked up from germline, CDR1 is MNHEY and CDR2 is SVGEGT. The V gene end was trimmed by 8 bases and the J gene end by 0 bases; junction bases not matched to a gene: 4. CDR3 length: 13 residues.

The table lists this clonotype with many counts. The chain has TRBV25-1 and TRBJ2-7; D possibly corresponds to TRBD2 (6 bases). V lost 7 bases and J 6 bases, leaving 13 bases between the germline ends. The CDR3 is made up of 12 amino acids. Germline V CDR1 and CDR2: MGHDK, SYGVNS. The CDR3 spells CASMSVGGEQYF. CDR3 nucleotide sequence: TGTGCCAGCATGAGCGTCGGGGGCGAGCAGTACTTC.

The chain employs TRBV2 and TRBJ2-1; the D gene is possibly TRBD2 (6 bases). CDR3 length equals 14 residues. CDR1 and CDR2 (germline): SNHLY, FYNNEI. The V and J ends lost 8 bases and 8 bases respectively, with 19 bases between them. DNA of the CDR3: TGTGCCAGCGACACGGGGGAACTATTCTATGAGCAGTTCTTC. Its translation: CASDTGELFYEQFF. The whole variable domain, filled in from reference TRBV2 and TRBJ2-1, reads EPEVTQTPSHQVTQMGQEVILRCVPISNHLYFYWYRQILGQKVEFLVSFYNNEISEKSEIFDDQFSVERPDGSNFTLKIRSTKLEDSAMYFCASDTGELFYEQFFGPGTRLTVL.

V gene TRBV7-9 combines with J gene TRBJ2-7, with D perhaps TRBD2 (6 bases). V was trimmed by 6 bases and J by 0 bases, leaving 12 bases between them. The germline gives CDR1 SEHNR, CDR2 FQNEAQ (reference sequence). The CDR3 length is 14 residues. The chain's CDR3 is CASRAGPSSYEQYF. The DNA for the CDR3 is TGTGCCAGCAGGGCGGGGCCGAGCTCCTACGAGCAGTACTTC.

Only a few counts were recorded for this clonotype. The CDR3 loop reads CASSPTGTLYGYTF. DNA for the CDR3: TGTGCCAGCAGCCCGACCGGGACCCTCTATGGCTACACCTTC. The V gene is TRBV14, the J gene TRBJ1-2, with a weak D call TRBD1 (5 bases). CDR1 is SGHDN and CDR2 is FVKESK in the germline V gene. The germline V and J ends were trimmed by 4 bases and 4 bases, with 13 bases remaining between them. This CDR3 contains 14 residues.